This TCR beta chain came from a study of blood T cell repertoires in COVID-19. Study details: There were acute and convalescent COVID-19 samples, and they came from the United States, Italy and Spain. PBMCs, B-cell-depleted T cells, or T cells were the source of the cDNA or gDNA that made up the material.

Original analysis: Amplification from reference gene primers served as the basis for estimated nucleated cell counts. Generated by immunoSEQ multiplex PCR, the TCRdb table keeps only in-frame clones and is missing some. V, J and clone size are those of that table, while D and trimming were read from the DNA. Here the sample spans 110,000 to 150,000 clones, about 89% being singletons. This CDR3 comprises 18 residues. V is TRBV21-1 and J is TRBJ1-3; the DNA was not used to check the table's D call, TRBD1. TRBV21-1 is assigned pseudogene status. The sequenced sample was peripheral blood. This clonotype was obtained from a man aged 55 to 69 with active or convalescent COVID-19. The CDR3 protein is CASSKITPRSGTGNTIYF. In DNA form, the CDR3 reads TGTGCCAGCAGCAAAATCACTCCCAGATCAGGCACTGGAAACACCATATATTTT.